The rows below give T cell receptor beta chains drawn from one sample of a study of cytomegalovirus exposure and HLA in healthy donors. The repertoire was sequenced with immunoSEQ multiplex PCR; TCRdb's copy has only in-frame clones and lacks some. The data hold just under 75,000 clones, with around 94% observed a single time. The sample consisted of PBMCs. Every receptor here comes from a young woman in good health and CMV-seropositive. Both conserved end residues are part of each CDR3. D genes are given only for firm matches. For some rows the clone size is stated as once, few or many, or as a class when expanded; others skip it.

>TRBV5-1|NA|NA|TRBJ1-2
CASSSIAGTTGGYTF
TGCGCCAGCAGCTCAATAGCCGGGACAACCGGCGGCTACACCTTC
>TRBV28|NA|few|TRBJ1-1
CASASTTGFTEAFF
TGTGCCAGCGCTTCTACAACAGGGTTCACTGAAGCTTTCTTT
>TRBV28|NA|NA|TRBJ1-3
CASSLFPLRGVGNTIYF
TGTGCCAGCAGTTTATTTCCCCTGCGAGGAGTCGGAAACACCATATATTTT
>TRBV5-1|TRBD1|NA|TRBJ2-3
CASSKYTIQGSSSTDTQYF
TGCGCCAGCAGCAAATATACCATACAGGGGTCCTCTAGCACAGATACGCAGTATTTT
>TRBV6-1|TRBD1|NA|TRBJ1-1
CASRGDSLNTEAFF
TGTGCCAGCAGGGGGGACAGTTTGAACACTGAAGCTTTCTTT
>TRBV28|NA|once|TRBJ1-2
CASSRSGVPGYTF
TGTGCCAGCAGCCGGTCAGGGGTTCCTGGCTACACCTTC
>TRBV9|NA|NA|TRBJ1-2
CASSTRGTGRYGYTF
TGTGCCAGCAGCACCCGAGGAACAGGGCGGTATGGCTACACCTTC
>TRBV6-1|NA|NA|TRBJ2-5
CASSRTEQETQYF
TGTGCCAGCAGCCGGACAGAACAAGAGACCCAGTACTTC
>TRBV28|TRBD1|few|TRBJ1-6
CASRKGQGGSPLHF
TGTGCCAGCAGAAAGGGACAGGGGGGCTCACCCCTCCACTTT
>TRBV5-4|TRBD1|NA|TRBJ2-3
CASSSSGTGGLRDTQYF
TGTGCCAGCAGCTCATCCGGGACAGGGGGTTTGCGAGATACGCAGTATTTT
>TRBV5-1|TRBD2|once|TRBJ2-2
CASSLLGTTNTGELFF
TGCGCCAGCAGCCTCCTCGGGACTACGAACACCGGGGAGCTGTTTTTT
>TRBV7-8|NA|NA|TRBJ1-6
CASSLPWGSSYNSPLHF
TGTGCCAGCAGCTTACCCTGGGGCAGCTCCTATAATTCACCCCTCCACTTT
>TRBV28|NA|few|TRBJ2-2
CASSSSPGNTGELFF
TGTGCCAGCAGTTCATCCCCAGGGAACACCGGGGAGCTGTTTTTT
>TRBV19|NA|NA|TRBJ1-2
CASSIVAEYGYTF
TGTGCCAGTAGTATCGTTGCGGAGTATGGCTACACCTTC
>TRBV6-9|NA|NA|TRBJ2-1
CASSAPRDSSYNEQFF
TGTGCCAGCAGTGCACCAAGAGATAGCTCCTACAATGAGCAGTTCTTC
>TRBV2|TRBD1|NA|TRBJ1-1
CASTLGQVNTEAFF
TGTGCCAGCACCCTCGGACAGGTCAACACTGAAGCTTTCTTT
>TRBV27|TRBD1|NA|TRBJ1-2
CASSSPGPTGAHGYTF
TGTGCCAGCAGTTCACCTGGCCCGACAGGGGCCCATGGCTACACCTTC
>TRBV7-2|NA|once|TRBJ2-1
CATSAAAYNEQFF
TGTGCCACCTCCGCGGCCGCTTACAATGAGCAGTTCTTC
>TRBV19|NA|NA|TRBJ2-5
CASSILHRENKETQYF
TGTGCCAGTAGTATATTACACAGGGAAAATAAAGAGACCCAGTACTTC
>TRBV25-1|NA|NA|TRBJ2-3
CASSETASTDTQYF
TGTGCCAGCAGTGAGACAGCGAGCACAGATACGCAGTATTTT
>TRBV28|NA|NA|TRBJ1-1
CASSLGARMVTTEAFF
TGTGCCAGCAGTTTAGGGGCAAGGATGGTTACCACTGAAGCTTTCTTT
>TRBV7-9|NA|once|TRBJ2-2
CASSLGQDTGELFF
TGTGCCAGCAGCTTAGGGCAGGATACCGGGGAGCTGTTTTTT
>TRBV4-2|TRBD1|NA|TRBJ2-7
CASSQDRGQSSSYEQYF
TGTGCCAGCAGCCAAGACCGGGGACAGTCAAGCTCCTACGAGCAGTACTTC
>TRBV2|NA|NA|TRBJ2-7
CASSEMGQGSYEQYF
TGTGCCAGCAGTGAAATGGGGCAGGGCTCCTACGAGCAGTACTTC
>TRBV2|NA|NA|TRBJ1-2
CASSVQGSNYGYTF
TGTGCCAGCAGTGTACAGGGATCTAACTATGGCTACACCTTC
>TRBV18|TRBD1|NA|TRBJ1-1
CASLRTGAEAFF
TGTGCCAGCTTGAGGACAGGGGCTGAAGCTTTCTTT
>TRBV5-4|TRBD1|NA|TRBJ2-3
CASTRKKGQGVNTQYF
TGTGCCAGCACCCGTAAAAAGGGACAGGGGGTAAATACGCAGTATTTT
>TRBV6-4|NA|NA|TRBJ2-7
CASVVTGRTHEQYF
TGTGCCAGCGTAGTGACAGGTCGGACCCACGAGCAGTACTTC
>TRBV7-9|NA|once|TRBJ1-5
CASCTGSQPQHF
TGTGCCAGCTGCACAGGGTCTCAGCCCCAGCATTTT
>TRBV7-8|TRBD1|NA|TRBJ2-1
CASSLGSRGTASSYNEQFF
TGTGCCAGCAGCTTAGGTAGCAGGGGGACCGCAAGCTCCTACAATGAGCAGTTCTTC
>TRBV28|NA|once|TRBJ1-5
CASSPLGRGGNQPQHF
TGTGCCAGCAGCCCCCTGGGGAGAGGAGGCAATCAGCCCCAGCATTTT
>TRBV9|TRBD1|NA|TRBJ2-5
CASSVRDRQETQYF
TGTGCCAGCAGCGTTCGGGACAGACAAGAGACCCAGTACTTC
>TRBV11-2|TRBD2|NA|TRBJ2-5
CASSMRGNKYQETQYF
TGTGCCAGCAGCATGCGGGGGAACAAGTACCAAGAGACCCAGTACTTC
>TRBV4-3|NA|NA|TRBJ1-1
CASSQESRGVNTEAFF
TGCGCCAGCAGCCAAGAATCGCGGGGGGTGAACACTGAAGCTTTCTTT
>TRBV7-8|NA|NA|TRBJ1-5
CASSLAEGYQPQHF
TGTGCCAGCAGCTTAGCGGAGGGGTATCAGCCCCAGCATTTT